A single TCR beta chain is shown here with its context. Its antigen is not identified. These data originate in a study of CD8+CD57+ T cells in acquired aplastic anemia. Study-wide background: Sorted CD4+ and CD8+ cells gave an average of 3.2 ug of DNA. Overall study findings and caveats: Patients and controls had CD8+ Simpson's diversity values that were not significantly distinct.

Genomic DNA, the template, was used for profiling of the TCR beta VDJ and CDR3. TCRdb processed the reads anew with MiXCR; each CDR3 protein has one entry. The sample contains roughly 250,000 distinct CDR3 sequences, roughly 80% of which appear only once. Sequenced patients had shown CD8+CD57+ cell expansion by flow cytometry. Everyone among the patients had severe acquired aplastic anemia. At blood sampling, none of the patients had yet received therapy. The material sequenced was sorted CD4+, CD8+, or CD8+CD57+ T cells (not recorded which) from PBMCs. The receptor's source is a human donor with aplastic anemia.

The CDR3 nucleotides read TGTGCCGGCCGGGTAGTAGGGGGGCAAGAGACCCAGTACTTC. Translated, it gives CAGRVVGGQETQYF. This sequence joins TRBV7-9 and TRBJ2-5; D assignment may be TRBD1 or TRBD2 (6 bases each). The CDR3 loop spans 14 amino acids. CDR1 is SEHNR and CDR2 is FQNEAQ in the germline V gene (reference sequence). Trimming removed 11 bases at V and 2 bases at J, with 18 bases between.